A single sample gave rise to the 17 T cell receptor beta chains below, sequenced in a study of brain T cells in children with intractable seizures. Clones were sequenced by immunoSEQ multiplex PCR, and TCRdb holds only the in-frame ones, with some missing. The data contain hundreds of thousands of clones, more than 85% of them singletons. Time point: blood from clinic visit 5 months post-surgery; TSC patient then seizure free. The sequencing here drew on peripheral blood, taken approximately 5 months after surgery. These receptors were collected from a boy in the first two years of life with tuberous sclerosis and intractable seizures.

The chain has TRBV4-1 and TRBJ1-1; D is unclear. Trimming removed 3 bases from V and 3 bases from J, with 8 bases in between. There are 13 residues in the CDR3. CDR1 and CDR2 from the germline V gene are MGHRA and YSYEKL. The CDR3, as DNA: TGCGCCAGCAGCCACGACGGAGACACTGAAGCTTTCTTT. Residues: CASSHDGDTEAFF.

This sequence joins TRBV30 and TRBJ2-1, with 9 bases fitting TRBD2. Germline-derived CDR1 and CDR2 are GTSNPN and SVGIG (reference sequence). V was clipped by 3 bases and J by 5 bases; unmatched bases: 11. CDR3 length: 16 amino acids. The CDR3 DNA is TGTGCCTGGAGGGGAGAGATTGGGACTAGCAACAATGAGCAGTTCTTC. It translates to CAWRGEIGTSNNEQFF.

V and J are TRBV24-1 and TRBJ2-2; 7 bases line up with TRBD1. From germline, CDR1 is KGHDR and CDR2 SFDVKD. V gave up 1 base and J gave up 6 bases; unmatched junction bases: 7. This CDR3 spans 16 amino acids. The CDR3 here is CATSDLADREPGELFF. CDR3 nucleotides: TGTGCCACCAGTGATTTAGCAGACAGGGAACCCGGGGAGCTGTTTTTT.

This clone was detected ten times or more. The gene calls are TRBV24-1 and TRBJ1-5; a weak D match, TRBD1 (6 bases). Per germline, CDR1 KGHDR and CDR2 SFDVKD. V shed 5 bases and J shed 2 bases, with 12 bases lying between them. The CDR3 is 15 amino acids. CDR3 in amino acids: CATSARGGGNQPQHF. CDR3 in DNA: TGTGCCACCAGTGCCAGAGGGGGAGGCAATCAGCCCCAGCATTTT.

J is TRBJ1-1 and V is TRBV4-1; the match to TRBD1 covers 9 bases. CDR1 is MGHRA, CDR2 YSYEKL, per germline. The CDR3 runs 14 residues. Trimming took 4 bases from V and 3 from J; bases not matched to a gene: 3. The CDR3 coding sequence is TGCGCCAGCAGCCCGAGGACAGGGGACACTGAAGCTTTCTTT. It is translated as CASSPRTGDTEAFF.

The chain is built from TRBV7-9 and TRBJ1-1; D unclear. The germline gives CDR1 SEHNR, CDR2 FQNEAQ (reference sequence). The V end was cut by 3 bases, the J end by 4 bases, with 9 bases between. The CDR3 sequence is 13 residues long. The CDR3 bases are TGTGCCAGCAGCTTCGACGGTGGCACTGAAGCTTTCTTT. Its protein is CASSFDGGTEAFF.

The rearrangement joins TRBV7-2 to TRBJ2-3; TRBD1 agrees at 8 bases. This CDR3 is 15 amino acids long. V trimming: 2 bases; J trimming: 3 bases; junction bases outside the gene matches: 4. CDR1 is SGHTA and CDR2 is FQGNSA in the germline V gene. The CDR3 sequence is CASSLRRQGTDTQYF. The DNA of the CDR3 is TGTGCCAGCAGCTTAAGGAGACAGGGGACAGATACGCAGTATTTT.

This clone was observed once. The rearrangement links TRBV6-6 to TRBJ1-6; D is ambiguous. The CDR3 loop spans 16 amino acids. CDR1 is MNHNY and CDR2 is SVGAGI in the germline V gene (reference sequence). The V gene lost 2 bases and the J gene lost 7 bases, with 15 bases spanning the gap. CDR3 nucleotides: TGTGCCAGCAGTTACGAGGGCGAGCTCCAAAATTCACCCCTCCACTTT. It is translated as CASSYEGELQNSPLHF.

This clone was picked up one time. The chain recombines TRBV5-5 with TRBJ2-7, with 9 nucleotides matching TRBD2. There are 17 residues in the CDR3. After removal of 4 bases from V and 4 bases from J, the junction contained 15 bases not matched to a gene. Per germline, CDR1 SGHKS and CDR2 YYEKEE (reference sequence). The chain's CDR3 is CASSRQLAGSLPYEQYF. The CDR3, as DNA: TGTGCCAGCAGCAGACAGCTAGCGGGATCGCTACCTTACGAGCAGTACTTC.

J is TRBJ2-3 and V is TRBV5-1; D is undetermined. CDR1 and CDR2 from the germline V gene are SGHRS and YFSETQ. The CDR3 contains 16 residues. V was shortened by 4 bases and J by 3 bases, with 18 bases between the two germline ends. The CDR3 region is CASSLNLPLSTDTQYF. The CDR3 bases are TGCGCCAGCAGCCTAAACCTCCCTCTGTCTACAGATACGCAGTATTTT.

This clone was picked up one time. The chain is built from TRBV9 and TRBJ2-2; TRBD2 might be the D (6 bases). This CDR3 region has 15 residues. V lost 6 bases and J 4 bases, leaving 16 bases between the germline ends. The germline CDR1 and CDR2 sequences are SGDLS and YYNGEE. Here the CDR3 DNA reads TGTGCCAGCACCCCGACCGGGACTCCCACCGGGGAGCTGTTTTTT. Amino acids: CASTPTGTPTGELFF.

The genes are TRBV9 and TRBJ2-5, with D uncertain. The CDR3 loop spans 13 amino acids. Between the trimmed V and J ends, which lost 4 bases and 5 bases, there was a span of 12 bases. From germline, CDR1 is SGDLS and CDR2 YYNGEE. CDR3 coding DNA: TGTGCCAGCAGCCTCGACCCTGGGGAGACCCAGTACTTC. As protein: CASSLDPGETQYF.

The chain couples TRBV4-1 to TRBJ1-1, with no clear D. Per the germline V gene, CDR1 is MGHRA and CDR2 is YSYEKL. The germline V and J ends were trimmed by 0 bases and 0 bases, with 11 bases remaining between them. The CDR3 runs to 16 residues. The CDR3 DNA sequence: TGCGCCAGCAGCCAAGAGTTCAGCCTATTGAACACTGAAGCTTTCTTT. Amino acid sequence: CASSQEFSLLNTEAFF.

V is TRBV28 and J is TRBJ1-2, with a possible D match to TRBD1 (6 bases). The CDR3 has 20 residues. Trimming pared 7 bases from V and 2 bases from J, leaving 32 bases between. Per germline, CDR1 MDHEN and CDR2 SYDVKM. CDR3 protein: CASISSHRVQGDRLNYGYTF. CDR3 nucleotides: TGTGCCAGCATAAGTAGCCACAGGGTACAGGGTGACAGGCTAAACTATGGCTACACCTTC.

This clone was seen only a few times. The rearrangement links TRBV2 to TRBJ1-6; D remains ambiguous. Germline CDR1 and CDR2: SNHLY and FYNNEI. The CDR3 runs 14 residues. V lost 7 bases to trimming and J lost 7 bases, with 14 bases between them. The CDR3 region is CASNLDGTNSPLHF. Here the CDR3 DNA reads TGTGCCAGCAATTTGGACGGTACAAATTCACCCCTCCACTTT.

The V call is TRBV28, the J call TRBJ2-6; D ambiguous. Trimming removed 8 bases at V and 2 bases at J, with 10 bases between. The CDR3 contains 14 residues. Per the germline V gene, CDR1 is MDHEN and CDR2 is SYDVKM. CDR3 residues: CASERITGANVLTF. In DNA form, the CDR3 reads TGTGCCAGCGAACGGATCACTGGGGCCAACGTCCTGACTTTC.

The chain joins TRBV5-4 to TRBJ1-4; D might be TRBD1 (5 bases). The CDR3 sequence is 14 residues long. The ends were cut back, 2 bases at V and 7 bases at J, with 12 bases in the middle. Germline V gene lookup returns CDR1 SGHNT and CDR2 YYREEE (reference sequence). The CDR3 reads CASSLGGAGEKLFF. The CDR3 nucleotides read TGTGCCAGCAGCTTAGGAGGGGCCGGTGAAAAACTGTTTTTT.